A selection of T cell receptor beta chains follows, all from one sample in a study of cytotoxic CD8 clonotypes in ibrutinib-treated CLL. This table comes from immunoSEQ multiplex PCR, and its TCRdb copy is limited to in-frame clones, with some not included. The data show a few hundred thousand clones, with around four fifths seen just once and under 8.5% held by the top ten. The sample was PBMCs, taken before ibrutinib treatment. The receptors shown here come from a human donor with chronic lymphocytic leukemia. The CDR3 runs from the conserved cysteine through the conserved F or W. The D gene is left open where the match is weak. Some rows mark clone size as missing; the rest say once, few, many or name a class of expanded clone.

J gene: TRBJ2-3
D gene: NA
clone size: NA
V gene: TRBV30
CDR3 protein: CAWSLRRTDTQYF
CDR3 DNA: TGTGCCTGGAGTCTAAGACGCACAGATACGCAGTATTTT

J gene: TRBJ2-7
D gene: NA
clone size: NA
V gene: TRBV11-1
CDR3 protein: CASSLAAYEQYF
CDR3 DNA: TGTGCCAGCAGCTTAGCGGCCTACGAGCAGTACTTC

J gene: TRBJ2-7
D gene: NA
clone size: NA
V gene: TRBV19
CDR3 protein: CASSMGREQYF
CDR3 DNA: TGTGCCAGTAGTATGGGACGCGAGCAGTACTTC

J gene: TRBJ1-5
D gene: NA
clone size: NA
V gene: TRBV27
CDR3 protein: CASSRFGVRGGDNQPQHF
CDR3 DNA: TGTGCCAGCAGCCGCTTCGGAGTACGGGGAGGTGACAATCAGCCCCAGCATTTT

J gene: TRBJ2-7
D gene: NA
clone size: NA
V gene: TRBV5-1
CDR3 protein: CASSLAVGFIIGYEQYF
CDR3 DNA: TGCGCCAGCAGCTTGGCCGTAGGTTTTATTATCGGCTACGAGCAGTACTTC

J gene: TRBJ2-3
D gene: NA
clone size: NA
V gene: TRBV6-5
CDR3 protein: CASSYRRGNTDTQYF
CDR3 DNA: TGTGCCAGCAGTTACCGAAGGGGGAACACAGATACGCAGTATTTT

J gene: TRBJ2-5
D gene: NA
clone size: NA
V gene: TRBV28
CDR3 protein: CASSFPDWGQETQYF
CDR3 DNA: TGTGCCAGCAGTTTCCCCGACTGGGGGCAAGAGACCCAGTACTTC

J gene: TRBJ1-2
D gene: NA
clone size: NA
V gene: TRBV15
CDR3 protein: CATSRDLGTYGYTF
CDR3 DNA: TGTGCCACCAGCAGAGATCTGGGGACGTATGGCTACACCTTC

J gene: TRBJ2-1
D gene: TRBD2
clone size: NA
V gene: TRBV5-1
CDR3 protein: CASSLTSGSYNEQFF
CDR3 DNA: TGCGCCAGCAGCTTGACTAGCGGGAGCTACAATGAGCAGTTCTTC

J gene: TRBJ2-1
D gene: TRBD2
clone size: few
V gene: TRBV9
CDR3 protein: CASRRGGESGEQFF
CDR3 DNA: TGTGCCAGCAGGAGGGGAGGGGAGAGTGGAGAGCAGTTCTTC

J gene: TRBJ2-1
D gene: TRBD2
clone size: once
V gene: TRBV7-6
CDR3 protein: CASSSGLAGGPSYNEQFF
CDR3 DNA: TGTGCCAGCAGCTCGGGACTAGCGGGAGGGCCTTCCTACAATGAGCAGTTCTTC

J gene: TRBJ1-2
D gene: NA
clone size: NA
V gene: TRBV15
CDR3 protein: CATSRDRGGYTF
CDR3 DNA: TGTGCCACCAGCAGAGACAGGGGAGGCTACACCTTC

J gene: TRBJ1-2
D gene: NA
clone size: NA
V gene: TRBV5-3
CDR3 protein: CARSLFQGIYGYTF
CDR3 DNA: TGTGCCAGAAGCTTGTTCCAGGGAATCTATGGCTACACCTTC

J gene: TRBJ2-7
D gene: NA
clone size: few
V gene: TRBV30
CDR3 protein: CAWDNSYEQYF
CDR3 DNA: TGTGCCTGGGACAACTCCTACGAGCAGTACTTC

J gene: TRBJ2-5
D gene: NA
clone size: NA
V gene: TRBV5-4
CDR3 protein: CASSLGMGNHETQYF
CDR3 DNA: TGTGCCAGCAGCTTGGGGATGGGTAACCACGAGACCCAGTACTTC

J gene: TRBJ1-2
D gene: NA
clone size: NA
V gene: TRBV18
CDR3 protein: CASSPPTPNYGYTF
CDR3 DNA: TGTGCCAGCTCACCACCTACACCTAACTATGGCTACACCTTC

J gene: TRBJ1-2
D gene: TRBD1
clone size: NA
V gene: TRBV4-2
CDR3 protein: CASSPATGVYYGYTF
CDR3 DNA: TGTGCCAGCAGCCCCGCGACAGGGGTCTACTATGGCTACACCTTC

J gene: TRBJ2-1
D gene: NA
clone size: NA
V gene: TRBV30
CDR3 protein: CAWSGRAGEQFF
CDR3 DNA: TGTGCCTGGAGCGGCAGAGCTGGTGAGCAGTTCTTC

J gene: TRBJ1-5
D gene: TRBD1
clone size: few
V gene: TRBV19
CDR3 protein: CASIYRDSVNQPQHF
CDR3 DNA: TGTGCCAGTATTTACCGGGACAGTGTCAATCAGCCCCAGCATTTT

J gene: TRBJ1-5
D gene: NA
clone size: NA
V gene: TRBV5-6
CDR3 protein: CASSAFNQPQHF
CDR3 DNA: TGTGCCAGCAGCGCGTTCAATCAGCCCCAGCATTTT

J gene: TRBJ2-2
D gene: NA
clone size: NA
V gene: TRBV7-6
CDR3 protein: CASSLGGANTGELFF
CDR3 DNA: TGTGCCAGCAGCTTAGGGGGGGCGAACACCGGGGAGCTGTTTTTT

J gene: TRBJ2-1
D gene: TRBD2
clone size: NA
V gene: TRBV6-4
CDR3 protein: CASSIMGLAGDNEQFF
CDR3 DNA: TGTGCCAGCAGTATAATGGGACTAGCGGGAGATAATGAGCAGTTCTTC

J gene: TRBJ1-1
D gene: NA
clone size: once
V gene: TRBV6-5
CDR3 protein: CASSYSRPPGSTEAFF
CDR3 DNA: TGTGCCAGCAGTTACTCGAGGCCCCCTGGCAGCACTGAAGCTTTCTTT

J gene: TRBJ2-1
D gene: NA
clone size: NA
V gene: TRBV21-1
CDR3 protein: CASNPGTSGCAGEQFF
CDR3 DNA: TGTGCCAGCAACCCCGGGACTAGCGGGTGCGCGGGTGAGCAGTTCTTC

J gene: TRBJ1-2
D gene: TRBD1
clone size: NA
V gene: TRBV29-1
CDR3 protein: CSVDGQGYYGYTF
CDR3 DNA: TGCAGCGTAGACGGACAGGGTTACTATGGCTACACCTTC

J gene: TRBJ1-1
D gene: NA
clone size: NA
V gene: TRBV15
CDR3 protein: CATSRVLQDRWDTEAFF
CDR3 DNA: TGTGCCACCAGCAGAGTTTTACAGGATCGGTGGGACACTGAAGCTTTCTTT

J gene: TRBJ2-4
D gene: TRBD2
clone size: NA
V gene: TRBV2
CDR3 protein: CATRGGRSKNIQYF
CDR3 DNA: TGTGCCACCCGCGGGGGGAGGAGCAAAAACATTCAGTACTTC

J gene: TRBJ2-3
D gene: NA
clone size: few
V gene: TRBV7-8
CDR3 protein: CASSLSRVSDTQYF
CDR3 DNA: TGTGCCAGCAGCTTATCCAGGGTCTCAGATACGCAGTATTTT

J gene: TRBJ1-5
D gene: NA
clone size: NA
V gene: TRBV19
CDR3 protein: CASSIPGKGQPQHF
CDR3 DNA: TGTGCCAGTAGTATACCGGGGAAAGGTCAGCCCCAGCATTTT

J gene: TRBJ2-3
D gene: NA
clone size: NA
V gene: TRBV30
CDR3 protein: CAWSGASSTDTQYF
CDR3 DNA: TGTGCCTGGAGTGGTGCGTCTAGCACAGATACGCAGTATTTT

J gene: TRBJ1-2
D gene: NA
clone size: NA
V gene: TRBV5-4
CDR3 protein: CASSLEGGDYGYTF
CDR3 DNA: TGTGCCAGCAGCTTGGAGGGGGGCGACTATGGCTACACCTTC

J gene: TRBJ2-1
D gene: TRBD2
clone size: NA
V gene: TRBV7-2
CDR3 protein: CASSLNGGSFYNEQFF
CDR3 DNA: TGTGCCAGCAGCTTAAATGGCGGGAGCTTTTACAATGAGCAGTTCTTC

J gene: TRBJ2-1
D gene: NA
clone size: few
V gene: TRBV7-6
CDR3 protein: CASSAGTNNEQFF
CDR3 DNA: TGTGCCAGCAGCGCCGGGACAAATAATGAGCAGTTCTTC

J gene: TRBJ2-7
D gene: NA
clone size: NA
V gene: TRBV6-6
CDR3 protein: CASSLPRPSEQYF
CDR3 DNA: TGTGCCAGCAGCCTCCCCCGACCCTCCGAGCAGTACTTC

J gene: TRBJ2-1
D gene: NA
clone size: NA
V gene: TRBV11-2
CDR3 protein: CASSWGGEQFF
CDR3 DNA: TGTGCCAGCAGCTGGGGCGGTGAGCAGTTCTTC

J gene: TRBJ1-2
D gene: TRBD1
clone size: NA
V gene: TRBV4-2
CDR3 protein: CASSPAGTEANYGYTF
CDR3 DNA: TGTGCCAGCAGCCCAGCCGGGACAGAAGCTAACTATGGCTACACCTTC

J gene: TRBJ2-2
D gene: TRBD2
clone size: NA
V gene: TRBV25-1
CDR3 protein: CASSARTSGSGELFF
CDR3 DNA: TGTGCCAGCAGCGCGAGAACTAGCGGATCCGGGGAGCTGTTTTTT

J gene: TRBJ1-5
D gene: NA
clone size: NA
V gene: TRBV27
CDR3 protein: CASAVRWGQPQHF
CDR3 DNA: TGTGCCAGCGCAGTCAGGTGGGGTCAGCCCCAGCATTTT

J gene: TRBJ1-1
D gene: NA
clone size: NA
V gene: TRBV30
CDR3 protein: CAWSRGAVTEAFF
CDR3 DNA: TGTGCCTGGAGTCGGGGGGCGGTGACTGAAGCTTTCTTT

J gene: TRBJ1-1
D gene: NA
clone size: NA
V gene: TRBV28
CDR3 protein: CASSLAFWGASTEAFF
CDR3 DNA: TGTGCCAGCAGTTTAGCATTTTGGGGGGCGAGCACTGAAGCTTTCTTT

J gene: TRBJ2-1
D gene: TRBD1
clone size: NA
V gene: TRBV5-4
CDR3 protein: CASSLDGTGWSYNEQFF
CDR3 DNA: TGTGCCAGCAGCTTGGATGGGACAGGGTGGTCCTACAATGAGCAGTTCTTC

J gene: TRBJ2-7
D gene: NA
clone size: NA
V gene: TRBV7-9
CDR3 protein: CASSLASSRSPYEQYF
CDR3 DNA: TGTGCCAGCAGCTTAGCTTCGAGCAGGTCACCCTACGAGCAGTACTTC

J gene: TRBJ2-5
D gene: TRBD2
clone size: NA
V gene: TRBV9
CDR3 protein: CASSVGSGRGRETQYF
CDR3 DNA: TGTGCCAGCAGCGTAGGTAGCGGGAGAGGGAGGGAGACCCAGTACTTC